Included here is one T cell receptor (beta chain) sequence, with context. Germline values: CDR1 SGHRS, CDR2 YFSETQ. The CDR3 is 14 amino acids. The ends were cut back, 3 bases at V and 6 bases at J, with 14 bases in the middle. Next came a second PCR, run for about 6 to 11 cycles, which used a sample-barcoded 5' primer along with a J-beta primer mix. All cDNA molecules were each tagged by a template-switch adaptor with 12 random nucleotides. MiXCR, run by TCRdb on the 5' RACE reads, gives a single entry per CDR3 protein. The sample lists 650,000 to 900,000 distinct CDR3 sequences, 55% to 65% occurring once. These data belong to a study of blood T cells in healthy people across ages. Peripheral blood samples of around 11 milliliters were drawn from each donor.

The source is a man between 25 and 39 years old in good health. This chain uses TRBV5-1 with TRBJ2-3, with D hard to call. Source material: blood. The CDR3 is CASSSATESDTQYF. Written as DNA, the CDR3 is TGCGCCAGCAGCTCAGCGACCGAATCGGATACGCAGTATTTT.